Presented here are 4 T cell receptor beta chains from one specimen sequenced in a study of blood T cell repertoires in COVID-19. Clones were sequenced by immunoSEQ multiplex PCR, and TCRdb holds only the in-frame ones, with some missing. The sample has roughly 60,000 clones; roughly 87% are singletons. The sample comprised peripheral blood. These TCRs come from a human donor with acute or convalescent COVID-19. The donor label of this sample is uncertain.

The V gene is TRBV3-1 (or the pseudogene TRBV3-2), the J gene TRBJ2-7, with TRBD1 matching over 9 bases. The CDR3 has 14 residues. V shed 4 bases and J 4 bases; nucleotides not matched to a gene: 5. Germline assignment: CDR1 LGHDT and CDR2 YNNKEL (reference sequence). The DNA of the CDR3 is TGTGCCAGCAGCCGGGACAGGGTCCTGTACGAGCAGTACTTC. This gives the protein CASSRDRVLYEQYF.

The V gene is TRBV3-1 (or the pseudogene TRBV3-2), the J gene TRBJ1-3; D not resolved. Trimming pared 1 base from V and 4 bases from J, leaving 8 bases between. Per germline, CDR1 LGHDT and CDR2 YNNKEL (reference sequence). This CDR3 region has 14 residues. In nucleotides, the CDR3 is TGTGCCAGCAGCCAAGCCGGTCCCGGAAACACCATATATTTT. The encoded protein is CASSQAGPGNTIYF.

The V gene is TRBV3-1 (or the pseudogene TRBV3-2), the J gene TRBJ2-1, with 7 positions matching TRBD2. The CDR3 contains 17 residues. V trimming: 1 base; J trimming: 0 bases; junction bases outside the gene matches: 6. Germline V gene data show CDR1 as LGHDT and CDR2 as YNNKEL (reference sequence). In nucleotides, the CDR3 is TGTGCCAGCAGCCAAGTCCGCGGCGGGAGCTCCTACAATGAGCAGTTCTTC. Protein: CASSQVRGGSSYNEQFF.

V is TRBV6-5 and J is TRBJ1-1, with a weak D call TRBD1 (6 bases). The CDR3 has 14 residues. Germline V gene sequence: CDR1 MNHEY, CDR2 SVGAGI. V lost 5 bases and J 2 bases, leaving 12 bases between the germline ends. This chain's CDR3 is CASSRGGVNTEAFF. CDR3 DNA: TGTGCCAGCAGTAGGGGGGGCGTAAACACTGAAGCTTTCTTT.